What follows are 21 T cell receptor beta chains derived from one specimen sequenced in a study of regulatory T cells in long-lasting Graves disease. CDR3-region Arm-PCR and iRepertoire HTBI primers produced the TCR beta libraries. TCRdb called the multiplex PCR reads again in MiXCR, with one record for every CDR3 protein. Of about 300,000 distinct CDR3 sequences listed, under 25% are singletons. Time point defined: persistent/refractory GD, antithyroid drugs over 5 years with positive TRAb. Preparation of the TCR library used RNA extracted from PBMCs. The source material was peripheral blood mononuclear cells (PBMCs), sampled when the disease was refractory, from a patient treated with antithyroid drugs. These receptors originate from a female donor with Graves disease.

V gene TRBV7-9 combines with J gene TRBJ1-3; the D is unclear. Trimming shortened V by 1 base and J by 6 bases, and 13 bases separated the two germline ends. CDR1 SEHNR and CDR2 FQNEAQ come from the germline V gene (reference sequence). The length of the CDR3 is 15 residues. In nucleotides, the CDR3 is TGTGCCAGCAGCTTAGTTGGACGACGCGAAAACACCATATATTTT. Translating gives CASSLVGRRENTIYF. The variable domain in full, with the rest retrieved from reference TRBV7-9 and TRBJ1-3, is DTGVSQNPRHKITKRGQNVTFRCDPISEHNRLYWYRQTLGQGPEFLTYFQNEAQLEKSRLLSDRFSAERPKGSFSTLEIQRTEQGDSAMYLCASSLVGRRENTIYFGEGSWLTVV.

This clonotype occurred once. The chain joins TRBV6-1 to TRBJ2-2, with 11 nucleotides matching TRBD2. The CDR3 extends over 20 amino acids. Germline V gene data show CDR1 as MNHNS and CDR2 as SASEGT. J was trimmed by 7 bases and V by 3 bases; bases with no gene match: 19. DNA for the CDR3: TGTGCCAGCAGTGATCGGGCACTTTCTATACTAGCGGGAGTTGACGGGGAGCTGTTTTTT. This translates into CASSDRALSILAGVDGELFF.

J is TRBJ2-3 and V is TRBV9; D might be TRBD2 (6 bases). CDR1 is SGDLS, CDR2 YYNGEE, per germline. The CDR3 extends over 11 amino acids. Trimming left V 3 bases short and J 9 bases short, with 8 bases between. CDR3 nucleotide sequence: TGTGCCAGCAGCGCGAGCGGGACGCAGTATTTT. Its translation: CASSASGTQYF. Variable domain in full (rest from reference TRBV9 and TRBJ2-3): DSGVTQTPKHLITATGQRVTLRCSPRSGDLSVYWYQQSLDQGLQFLIQYYNGEERAKGNILERFSAQQFPDLHSELNLSSLELGDSALYFCASSASGTQYFGPGTRLTVL.

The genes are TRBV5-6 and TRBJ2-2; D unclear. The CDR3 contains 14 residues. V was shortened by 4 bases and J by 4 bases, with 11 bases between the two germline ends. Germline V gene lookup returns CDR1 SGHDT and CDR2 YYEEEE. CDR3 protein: CASSPLLSTGELFF. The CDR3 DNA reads TGTGCCAGCAGCCCCCTGCTGAGCACCGGGGAGCTGTTTTTT.

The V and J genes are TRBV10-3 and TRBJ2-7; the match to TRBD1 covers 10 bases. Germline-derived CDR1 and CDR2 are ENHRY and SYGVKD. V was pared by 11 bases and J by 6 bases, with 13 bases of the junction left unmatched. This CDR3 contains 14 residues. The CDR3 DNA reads TGTGCCTTCGGGAGACAGGGGGCAGTCGGCGAGCAGTACTTC. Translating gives CAFGRQGAVGEQYF.

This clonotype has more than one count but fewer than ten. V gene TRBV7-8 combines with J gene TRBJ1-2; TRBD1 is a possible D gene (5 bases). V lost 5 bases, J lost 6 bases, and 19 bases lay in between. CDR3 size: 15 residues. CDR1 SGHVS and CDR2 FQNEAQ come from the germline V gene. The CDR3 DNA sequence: TGTGCCAGCAGCGACAGACAGCGCCCCGTCCATGGCTACACCTTC. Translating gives CASSDRQRPVHGYTF. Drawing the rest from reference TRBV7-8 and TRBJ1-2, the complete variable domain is GAGVSQSPRYKVAKRGQDVALRCDPISGHVSLFWYQQALGQGPEFLTYFQNEAQLDKSGLPSDRFFAERPEGSVSTLKIQRTQQEDSAVYLCASSDRQRPVHGYTFGSGTRLTVV.

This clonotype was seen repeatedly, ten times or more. The CDR3 sequence: CASRRGHNMNTEAFF. The CDR3 coding sequence is TGTGCCAGCAGAAGAGGACACAACATGAACACTGAAGCTTTCTTT. The rearrangement links TRBV5-6 to TRBJ1-1; the D gene is possibly TRBD1 (5 bases). The CDR3 is 15 amino acids. Trimming cost V 5 bases and J 0 bases, with 14 bases left between them. The germline gives CDR1 SGHDT, CDR2 YYEEEE.

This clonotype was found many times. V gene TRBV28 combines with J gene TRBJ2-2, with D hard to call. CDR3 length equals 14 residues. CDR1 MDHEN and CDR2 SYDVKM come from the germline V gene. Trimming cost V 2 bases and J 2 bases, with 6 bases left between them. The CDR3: CASSLRLNTGELFF. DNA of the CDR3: TGTGCCAGCAGTTTACGGTTAAACACCGGGGAGCTGTTTTTT.

CDR3 sequence reads: CSALAGGAYEQYF. CDR3 coding DNA: TGCAGTGCTTTAGCGGGAGGGGCATACGAGCAGTACTTC. V is TRBV20-1 and J is TRBJ2-7; 11 nucleotides agree with TRBD2. V was clipped by 5 bases and J by 4 bases; unmatched bases: 4. The CDR3 has 13 residues. Germline assignment: CDR1 DFQATT and CDR2 SNEGSKA (reference sequence).

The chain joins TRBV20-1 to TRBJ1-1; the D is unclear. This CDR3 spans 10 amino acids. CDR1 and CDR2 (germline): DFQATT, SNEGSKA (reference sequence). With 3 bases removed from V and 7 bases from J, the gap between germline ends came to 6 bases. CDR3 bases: TGCAGTGCTAGGGCCAATGAAGCTTTCTTT. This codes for CSARANEAFF.

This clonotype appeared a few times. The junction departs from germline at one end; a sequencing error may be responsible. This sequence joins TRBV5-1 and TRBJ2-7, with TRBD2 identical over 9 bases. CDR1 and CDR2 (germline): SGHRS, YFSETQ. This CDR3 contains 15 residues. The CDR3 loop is CASSSTSGTSYEQYF. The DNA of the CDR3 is TGTGCCAGCAGCTCGACTAGCGGAACTTCCTACGAGCAGTACTTC.

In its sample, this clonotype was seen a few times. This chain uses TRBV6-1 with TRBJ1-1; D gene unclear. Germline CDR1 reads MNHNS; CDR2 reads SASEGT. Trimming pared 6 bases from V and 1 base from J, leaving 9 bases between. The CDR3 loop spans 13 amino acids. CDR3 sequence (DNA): TGTGCCAGCAGAACGGGCGAGAACACTGAAGCTTTCTTT. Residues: CASRTGENTEAFF.

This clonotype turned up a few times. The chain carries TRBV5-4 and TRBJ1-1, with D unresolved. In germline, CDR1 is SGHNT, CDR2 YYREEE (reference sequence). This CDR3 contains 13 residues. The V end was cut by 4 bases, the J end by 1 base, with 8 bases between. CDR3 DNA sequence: TGTGCCAGCAGCATTGGAGCGAACACTGAAGCTTTCTTT. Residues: CASSIGANTEAFF.

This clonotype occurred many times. CDR3 sequence reads: CASSSQWGSEAFF. CDR3 nucleotides: TGTGCCAGCAGTTCCCAGTGGGGCTCTGAAGCTTTCTTT. The chain combines TRBV12-3 or TRBV12-4 with TRBJ1-1; tentatively, D is TRBD1 (5 bases). The CDR3 has 13 residues. The V end lost 4 bases, the J end lost 6 bases, and 12 bases lay between the germline ends.

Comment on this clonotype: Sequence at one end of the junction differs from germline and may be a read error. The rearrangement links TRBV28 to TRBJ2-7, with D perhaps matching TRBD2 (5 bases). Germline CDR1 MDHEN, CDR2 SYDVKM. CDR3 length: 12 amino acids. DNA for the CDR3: TGTGCCGGCAGCGCTCGGGGATACGAGCAGTACTTC. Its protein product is CAGSARGYEQYF. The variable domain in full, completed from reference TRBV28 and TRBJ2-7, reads DVKVTQSSRYLVKRTGEKVFLECVQDMDHENMFWYRQDPGLGLRLIYFSYDVKMKEKGDIPEGYSVSREKKERFSLILESASTNQTSMYLCAGSARGYEQYFGPGTRLTVT.

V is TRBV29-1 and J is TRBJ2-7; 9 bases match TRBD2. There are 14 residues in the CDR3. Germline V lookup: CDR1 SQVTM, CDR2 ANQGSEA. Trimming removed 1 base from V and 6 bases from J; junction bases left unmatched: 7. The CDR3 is CSVEGVAGVREQYF. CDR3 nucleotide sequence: TGCAGCGTTGAAGGTGTAGCGGGAGTACGCGAGCAGTACTTC.

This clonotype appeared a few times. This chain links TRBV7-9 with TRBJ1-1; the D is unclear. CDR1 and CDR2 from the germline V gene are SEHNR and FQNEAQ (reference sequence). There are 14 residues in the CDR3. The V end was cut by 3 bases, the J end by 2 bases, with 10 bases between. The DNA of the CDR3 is TGTGCCAGCAGCTTCGAGAGATTCAACACTGAAGCTTTCTTT. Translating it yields CASSFERFNTEAFF.

The CDR3 here is CASSVFGSGTAEAFF. In DNA form, the CDR3 reads TGTGCCAGCAGCGTTTTTGGCTCCGGGACCGCTGAAGCTTTCTTT. This chain connects TRBV7-2 to TRBJ1-1, with D possibly matching TRBD1 (5 bases). Per the germline V gene, CDR1 is SGHTA and CDR2 is FQGNSA. CDR3 length equals 15 residues. Trimming took 5 bases from V and 6 from J, leaving 19 bases between them.

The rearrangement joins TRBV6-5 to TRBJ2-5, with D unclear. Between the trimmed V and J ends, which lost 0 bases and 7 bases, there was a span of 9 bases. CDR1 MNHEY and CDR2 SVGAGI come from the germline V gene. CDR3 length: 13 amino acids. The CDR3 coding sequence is TGTGCCAGCAGTTACTCAACAGCCCGGACCCAGTACTTC. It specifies CASSYSTARTQYF.

CDR3: CSARVRGADGYTF. CDR3 sequence (DNA): TGCAGTGCTAGAGTCAGGGGAGCGGATGGCTACACCTTC. The V gene is TRBV20-1, the J gene TRBJ1-2, with D possibly TRBD1 on 6 matching bases. This CDR3 has 13 residues. Germline V CDR1 and CDR2: DFQATT, SNEGSKA (reference sequence). V gave up 1 base and J gave up 6 bases, with 12 bases separating them.

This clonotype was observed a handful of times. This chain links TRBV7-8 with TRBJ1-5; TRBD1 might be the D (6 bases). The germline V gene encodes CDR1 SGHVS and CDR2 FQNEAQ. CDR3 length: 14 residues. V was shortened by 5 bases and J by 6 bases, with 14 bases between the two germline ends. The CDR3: CASSPDSLFQPQHF. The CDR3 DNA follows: TGTGCCAGCAGCCCGGACAGTTTATTTCAGCCCCAGCATTTT.